The 14 T cell receptor beta chains given below trace back to one sample, sequenced in a study of neurological immune-mediated disorders. MiXCR was run by TCRdb on the 5' RACE reads, yielding one entry per CDR3 protein. The repertoire has about 71,000 distinct CDR3 sequences, approximately 13% of them found once; the top ten carry about 4.5%. The time point: longitudinal time-point 1 (baseline). Material: PBMCs. These receptors were taken from a female donor with HTLV-1-associated myelopathy (HAM/TSP).

This clonotype has more than one count but fewer than ten. V gene TRBV7-9 combines with J gene TRBJ2-1; possible D gene TRBD1, 5 bases. This CDR3 is 14 amino acids long. Germline V gives CDR1 SEHNR, CDR2 FQNEAQ (reference sequence). V was cut by 7 bases and J by 1 base, with 11 bases left in between. CDR3 in amino acids: CASTLQGSYNEQFF. The CDR3 bases are TGTGCCAGCACCCTCCAGGGTTCCTACAATGAGCAGTTCTTC.

A note on this clonotype: Relative to the germline gene, one junction end is altered; a read error may explain this. The CDR3 loop reads CTSSPQPQTGHPQHF. The CDR3 region has the DNA TGCACCAGCAGCCCCCAGCCCCAAACCGGACATCCCCAGCATTTT. The chain uses TRBV5-1 and TRBJ1-5; perhaps TRBD1 as D (5 bases). This CDR3 comprises 15 residues. The V gene's germline CDR1 is SGHRS and CDR2 YFSETQ.

This clonotype came up many times. The rearrangement uses TRBV5-1 and TRBJ2-1; D unresolved. The CDR3 is made up of 15 amino acids. V was cut by 0 bases and J by 0 bases, with 7 bases left in between. The germline CDR1 and CDR2 sequences are SGHRS and YFSETQ. CDR3 region: CASSLVRSSYNEQFF. CDR3 DNA sequence: TGCGCCAGCAGCTTGGTGCGGTCCTCCTACAATGAGCAGTTCTTC.

This clonotype occurred many times. The junction does not match germline at one end; this may be a read error. The chain recombines TRBV15 with TRBJ2-5; D is possibly TRBD1 or TRBD2 (5 bases each). The germline V gene has CDR1 LNHNV and CDR2 YYDKDF (reference sequence). The CDR3 is 12 amino acids. The CDR3 DNA sequence: TGTGCTACCAGTGAGGGGCAGGAGACCCAGTACTTC. Translating gives CATSEGQETQYF.

This clonotype occurred many times. The rearrangement joins TRBV7-2 to TRBJ2-2; D is possibly TRBD2 (5 bases). This CDR3 contains 14 residues. Germline-derived CDR1 and CDR2 are SGHTA and FQGNSA. V was clipped by 2 bases and J by 6 bases, with 10 bases between them. The CDR3 sequence: CASSLLFGAGELFF. Here the CDR3 DNA reads TGTGCCAGCAGCTTATTATTCGGGGCCGGGGAGCTGTTTTTT.

The sample holds many counts of this clonotype. This sequence joins TRBV29-1 and TRBJ2-1; 7 nucleotides agree with TRBD1. From germline, CDR1 is SQVTM and CDR2 ANQGSEA. J lost 9 bases, V lost 4 bases, and 9 bases had no gene match. This CDR3 comprises 13 residues. CDR3 DNA: TGCAGCGTTGGAGTCGGACAGGCGGTTGAGCAGTTCTTC. Its protein is CSVGVGQAVEQFF.

This clonotype was recorded at least ten times. This chain connects TRBV20-1 to TRBJ1-2; D not resolved. Germline V CDR1 and CDR2: DFQATT, SNEGSKA (reference sequence). The CDR3 covers 11 residues. Trimming removed 0 bases from V and 6 bases from J, with 5 bases in between. The CDR3 loop reads CSARDLHGYTF. The CDR3 DNA reads TGCAGTGCTAGAGATTTGCATGGCTACACCTTC.

The sample holds many counts of this clonotype. V and J are TRBV2 and TRBJ2-2; D not resolved. The V gene's germline CDR1 is SNHLY and CDR2 FYNNEI. The CDR3 extends over 13 amino acids. V lost 8 bases to trimming and J lost 5 bases, with 12 bases between them. CDR3 sequence reads: CASRKETTGELFF. CDR3 nucleotide sequence: TGTGCCAGCCGGAAGGAGACTACCGGGGAGCTGTTTTTT.

The V and J genes are TRBV7-9 and TRBJ2-7, with D maybe TRBD2 (5 bases). CDR3 length equals 17 residues. V was clipped by 5 bases and J by 0 bases, with 20 bases between them. Germline values: CDR1 SEHNR, CDR2 FQNEAQ (reference sequence). The CDR3 here is CASSRQTGGRNSYEQYF. The CDR3 region has the DNA TGTGCCAGCAGCCGCCAAACTGGAGGACGTAACTCCTACGAGCAGTACTTC.

Ten or more counts support this clonotype. The chain links TRBV20-1 to TRBJ2-3; possible D gene TRBD2, 7 bases. CDR3 length equals 14 residues. Deletions cut 2 bases from V and 4 bases from J, with 13 bases between. CDR1 is DFQATT and CDR2 is SNEGSKA in the germline V gene (reference sequence). This chain's CDR3 is CSARSGGAADTQYF. The CDR3 region has the DNA TGCAGTGCTAGAAGTGGGGGGGCGGCAGATACGCAGTATTTT.

The CDR3 DNA reads as TGTGCCAGCTCACCAGGGACGAGGGGGAACATTCAGTACTTC. This translates into CASSPGTRGNIQYF. The genes are TRBV18 and TRBJ2-4, with a tentative D call TRBD1 (6 bases). Trimming removed 2 bases from V and 7 bases from J, with 12 bases in between. The CDR3 extends over 14 amino acids. Germline values: CDR1 KGHSH, CDR2 LQKENI.

This clonotype showed up many times. The V and J genes are TRBV6-5 and TRBJ1-1; D is undetermined. CDR3 length: 13 amino acids. Germline V gives CDR1 MNHEY, CDR2 SVGAGI. V dropped 0 bases and J dropped 3 bases, with 5 bases sitting between them. The CDR3 DNA sequence: TGTGCCAGCAGTTACTCTAGCTACACTGAAGCTTTCTTT. As protein: CASSYSSYTEAFF.

This clonotype has more than one count but fewer than ten. DNA of the CDR3: TGTGCCAGCAGCTTGGCCGGTAGGGGGCTTGGAGATACGCAGTATTTT. It yields the protein CASSLAGRGLGDTQYF. V gene TRBV5-5 combines with J gene TRBJ2-3; 7 positions match TRBD1. Losses at the gene ends were 0 bases for V and 5 bases for J; bases not matched to a gene: 9. Germline assignment: CDR1 SGHKS and CDR2 YYEKEE (reference sequence). The CDR3 contains 16 residues.

This clonotype was seen ten or more times. The CDR3 sequence: CSGRDRGAEKLFF. CDR3 DNA: TGCAGCGGCAGGGACAGGGGAGCGGAAAAACTGTTTTTT. The chain employs TRBV29-1 and TRBJ1-4; 10 bases match TRBD1. Germline CDR1 SQVTM, CDR2 ANQGSEA. Germline trimming cut 7 bases from V and 8 bases from J; bases unmatched to any gene: 7. There are 13 residues in the CDR3.